This T cell receptor (beta chain) was documented in a study of neurological immune-mediated disorders. General study results and limits: There were no CDR3 amino acid sequences shared by expanded clones across subjects, a result suggesting private repertoires in all groups. Phylogenetic grouping put 18 of 34 multiple sclerosis patients' repertoires into one related-CDR3 cluster, a possible signature.

As for the cDNA, it was generated by 5'RACE with 10-nucleotide random UMIs. TCRdb redid the calling of the 5' RACE reads with MiXCR, one entry per CDR3 protein. The sample includes 45,000 to 65,000 distinct CDR3 sequences, approximately 3.5% of them seen just once. Looked up from germline, CDR1 is SQVTM and CDR2 is ANQGSEA. V gave up 6 bases and J gave up 4 bases, with 6 bases separating them. This CDR3 has 11 residues. This clonotype came up many times. The antigen is unknown. The TCR was taken from a man aged 35 to 55 with multiple sclerosis. Sample: PBMCs. The chain carries TRBV29-1 and TRBJ2-2; D gene ambiguous. CDR3 protein: CSVRVTGELFF. CDR3 DNA sequence: TGCAGCGTCCGGGTCACCGGGGAGCTGTTTTTT.